This T cell receptor (beta chain) was captured in a study of blood T cell repertoires in COVID-19. As originally analysed: Amplified reference gene primers provided the basis for estimating nucleated cell counts. Here immunoSEQ multiplex PCR was the method, and the copy in TCRdb shows in-frame clones only, minus some. The V and J calls and clone size come from that table; D and trimming were worked out from the DNA. The sample yields some 250,000 clones, 88% seen once. The CDR3 contains 14 residues. The V end lost 1 base, the J end lost 6 bases, and 10 bases lay between the germline ends. Germline V gene data show CDR1 as LGHNA and CDR2 as YSLEER.

The gene calls are TRBV4-3 and TRBJ1-5; possible D gene TRBD1, 6 bases. Sequenced sample: peripheral blood. The sequence was collected from a woman aged 40 to 50 who had recovered from COVID-19. The CDR3 bases are TGCGCCAGCAGCCAAGGGACAGTTGGTCAGCCCCAGCATTTT. It codes for CASSQGTVGQPQHF.